The clone carrying this T cell receptor beta chain appeared a few times. Its matching antigen is unknown. This sample is part of a study of metastatic and nonmetastatic thyroid tumors. About the research overall: Repertoires from malignant and benign thyroid patients were compared across blood and tumor or nodule tissue. Study-level results: Malignant tumors reportedly showed significantly higher TCR beta diversity than benign nodules in both blood and tumor.

Germline-derived CDR1 and CDR2 are SGHKS and YYEKEE (reference sequence). CDR3 length: 14 amino acids. Trimming stripped 0 bases from V and 4 bases from J, with 11 bases between. Authors' processing steps: Clinicopathological groups of papillary thyroid cancer showed CDR3 differences that were used to build a distant-metastasis classifier. MiXCR was used by TCRdb to re-call the PCR reads. These V and J calls derive from TCRdb rather than the authors' analysis. The data show tens of thousands of clones, about 29% seen once. Not a single patient had been given any form of treatment at any point before undergoing thyroid surgery.

The chain joins TRBV5-5 to TRBJ2-7, with a possible D match to TRBD1 (6 bases). Material: blood. This receptor was obtained from a male donor with papillary thyroid cancer or a benign thyroid nodule (not recorded which). Some clones in this sample may be carry-over from other donors' samples. CDR3 nucleotides: TGTGCCAGCAGCTTGGGGACAGTTCTGTACGAGCAGTACTTC. Translated: CASSLGTVLYEQYF. Filled out from reference TRBV5-5 and TRBJ2-7, the complete variable domain reads DAGVTQSPTHLIKTRGQQVTLRCSPISGHKSVSWYQQVLGQGPQFIFQYYEKEERGRGNFPDRFSARQFPNYSSELNVNALLLGDSALYLCASSLGTVLYEQYFGPGTRLTVT.